These 28 T cell receptor beta chains share one sample of origin, sequenced in a study of blood T cell repertoires in COVID-19. The data were produced by immunoSEQ multiplex PCR, yet TCRdb's version contains in-frame clones alone and is incomplete. Of 45,000 to 60,000 clones detected, about 82% appear once; the ten largest clones hold 12%. The sequenced sample was peripheral blood. The source of these receptors is a man aged 65 to 79 with active COVID-19.

This clone was counted a single time. The chain couples TRBV19 to TRBJ1-2; weak D call: TRBD1 (6 bases). Germline V gene lookup returns CDR1 LNHDA and CDR2 SQIVND (reference sequence). This CDR3 spans 14 amino acids. The germline V and J ends were trimmed by 3 bases and 8 bases, with 16 bases remaining between them. CDR3 sequence: CASSIKAGAEGYTF. CDR3 in DNA: TGTGCCAGTAGTATCAAGGCGGGGGCGGAAGGCTACACCTTC.

The chain employs TRBV7-9 and TRBJ2-6; TRBD2 might be the D (6 bases). Germline CDR1 is SEHNR and CDR2 is FQNEAQ (reference sequence). The CDR3 length is 20 residues. With 7 bases removed from V and 0 bases from J, the gap between germline ends came to 25 bases. CDR3 in DNA: TGTGCCAGCACCCTCCTCGTCGGGGGTTTTAAGTCCTCTGGGGCCAACGTCCTGACTTTC. Its protein is CASTLLVGGFKSSGANVLTF.

V usage is TRBV7-2 and J usage is TRBJ2-1; D perhaps matches TRBD2 (5 bases). The CDR3 has 15 residues. The V and J ends lost 5 bases and 3 bases respectively, with 14 bases between them. Germline-derived CDR1 and CDR2 are SGHTA and FQGNSA. The CDR3 DNA follows: TGTGCCAGCAGCCCGTTAGCGAGGGACTACAATGAGCAGTTCTTC. Its translation is CASSPLARDYNEQFF.

This sequence joins TRBV5-1 and TRBJ2-7; TRBD2 might be the D (6 bases). The V gene's germline CDR1 is SGHRS and CDR2 YFSETQ. Trimming pared 3 bases from V and 3 bases from J, leaving 19 bases between. The CDR3 is 16 amino acids. CDR3 loop: CASSSGGLQGRYEQYF. Here the CDR3 DNA reads TGCGCCAGCAGCTCCGGGGGACTGCAGGGTCGCTACGAGCAGTACTTC.

The chain has TRBV6-6 and TRBJ1-1; D unclear. Germline values: CDR1 MNHNY, CDR2 SVGAGI (reference sequence). This CDR3 has 13 residues. With 7 bases removed from V and 3 bases from J, the gap between germline ends came to 12 bases. The CDR3 nucleotides read TGTGCCAGCACCCGACTGAGGGACACTGAAGCTTTCTTT. The encoded protein is CASTRLRDTEAFF.

The chain is built from TRBV5-1 and TRBJ2-1; possibly TRBD1 for D (5 bases). Between the trimmed V and J ends, which lost 0 bases and 2 bases, there was a span of 12 bases. This CDR3 has 16 amino acids. CDR1 and CDR2 (germline): SGHRS, YFSETQ. The CDR3 is CASSLVRQGPYNEQFF. Written as DNA, the CDR3 is TGCGCCAGCAGCTTGGTTAGGCAGGGCCCCTACAATGAGCAGTTCTTC.

V usage is TRBV11-3 and J usage is TRBJ1-2; 7 bases agree with TRBD1. The CDR3 runs to 12 residues. CDR1 is SGHNT and CDR2 is YENEEA in the germline V gene. After removal of 6 bases from V and 2 bases from J, the junction contained 0 bases not matched to a gene. For the CDR3, the DNA is TGTGCCAGCAGGGGACAGAACTATGGCTACACCTTC. Translation: CASRGQNYGYTF.

This chain uses TRBV9 with TRBJ2-5; 12 bases are a match to TRBD1. V lost 3 bases to trimming and J lost 5 bases; unmatched junction nucleotides: 5. Germline values: CDR1 SGDLS, CDR2 YYNGEE. CDR3 length equals 15 residues. As DNA, the CDR3 is TGTGCCAGCAGCGCCGGGACAGGGGGCGGTGAGACCCAGTACTTC. It is translated as CASSAGTGGGETQYF.

This sequence joins TRBV6-1 and TRBJ2-5, with a possible D match to TRBD1 (6 bases). Trimming left V 4 bases short and J 5 bases short, with 20 bases between. Germline loops: CDR1 MNHNS, CDR2 SASEGT. This CDR3 spans 16 amino acids. CDR3 region: CASSGSPGASRETQYF. In DNA form, the CDR3 reads TGTGCCAGCAGTGGAAGTCCAGGGGCTAGTAGGGAGACCCAGTACTTC.

The V call is TRBV11-3, the J call TRBJ2-3; D gene unclear. This CDR3 has 13 residues. The V and J ends lost 6 bases and 1 base respectively, with 8 bases between them. Germline V lookup: CDR1 SGHNT, CDR2 YENEEA. CDR3 DNA: TGTGCCAGCAGGCGGTCTGGCACAGATACGCAGTATTTT. This gives the protein CASRRSGTDTQYF.

The V call is TRBV6-5, the J call TRBJ2-1; 15 bases match TRBD2. The length of the CDR3 is 15 residues. The germline V gene encodes CDR1 MNHEY and CDR2 SVGAGI. The trim removed 6 bases at V and 4 bases at J, leaving 1 base unmatched. DNA for the CDR3: TGTGCCAGCAGCGGACTAGCGGGGGGGTACAATGAGCAGTTCTTC. Its translation is CASSGLAGGYNEQFF.

The gene calls are TRBV5-1 and TRBJ2-3, with a weak D call TRBD1 (6 bases). Per germline, CDR1 SGHRS and CDR2 YFSETQ. The CDR3 runs 15 residues. V was cut by 0 bases and J by 0 bases, with 8 bases left in between. The CDR3 DNA reads as TGCGCCAGCAGCTTGGGGACAGTCAGCACAGATACGCAGTATTTT. Its protein is CASSLGTVSTDTQYF. The entire variable domain, with the rest obtained from reference TRBV5-1 and TRBJ2-3, is as follows: KAGVTQTPRYLIKTRGQQVTLSCSPISGHRSVSWYQQTPGQGLQFLFEYFSETQRNKGNFPGRFSGRQFSNSRSEMNVSTLELGDSALYLCASSLGTVSTDTQYFGPGTRLTVL.

This chain joins TRBV18 and TRBJ2-1; 8 nucleotides match TRBD1. The CDR3 totals 14 residues. The germline V gene has CDR1 KGHSH and CDR2 LQKENI. The trim removed 4 bases at V and 6 bases at J, leaving 5 bases unmatched. The CDR3 region has the DNA TGTGCCAGCTCACAGGACAGGGTCTCCAATGAGCAGTTCTTC. It codes for CASSQDRVSNEQFF.

The chain recombines TRBV7-9 with TRBJ1-2; D gene ambiguous. Germline assignment: CDR1 SEHNR and CDR2 FQNEAQ (reference sequence). The CDR3 extends over 13 amino acids. V was shortened by 4 bases and J by 4 bases, with 10 bases between the two germline ends. The DNA of the CDR3 is TGTGCCAGCAGCTCCCAGACGGGCTATGGCTACACCTTC. It translates to CASSSQTGYGYTF.

By its share, this clone is medium-sized. The chain joins TRBV12-5 to TRBJ1-2; D is uncertain. This CDR3 is 14 amino acids long. V was cut by 0 bases and J by 5 bases, with 10 bases left in between. From germline, CDR1 is LGHNT and CDR2 FRNRAP. As DNA, the CDR3 is TGTGCTAGTGGTTTGGTAGGCGGGATGTATGGCTACACCTTC. Translation: CASGLVGGMYGYTF.

J is TRBJ2-5 and V is TRBV15; 10 nucleotides agree with TRBD2. There are 17 residues in the CDR3. J was trimmed by 1 base and V by 1 base; bases with no gene match: 6. Germline CDR1 LNHNV, CDR2 YYDKDF (reference sequence). The CDR3 loop reads CATSRGPSGGVQETQYF. For the CDR3, the DNA is TGTGCCACCAGCAGAGGGCCTAGCGGGGGTGTCCAAGAGACCCAGTACTTC.

The CDR3 DNA is TGCGCCAGCAGCTTGGATGGACAGGGCTATGAGCAGTTCTTC. This sequence encodes CASSLDGQGYEQFF. This chain links TRBV5-1 with TRBJ2-1; 8 nucleotides match TRBD1. The CDR3 is made up of 14 amino acids. V lost 0 bases and J lost 8; bases outside the gene matches: 4. CDR1 and CDR2 from the germline V gene are SGHRS and YFSETQ.

This clone was seen a few times. The chain carries TRBV6-5 and TRBJ2-3; 13 nucleotides align to TRBD2. J was trimmed by 6 bases and V by 6 bases; bases with no gene match: 6. Germline CDR1 and CDR2: MNHEY and SVGAGI. The CDR3 extends over 15 amino acids. The CDR3 sequence is CASRETSGGSDTQYF. As DNA, the CDR3 is TGTGCCAGCAGGGAGACTAGCGGGGGGTCGGATACGCAGTATTTT.

This CDR3 reads CASSQGRVVSFNAEAFF. The CDR3, as DNA: TGCGCCAGCAGCCAAGGACGGGTAGTGTCGTTTAACGCTGAAGCTTTCTTT. The V and J genes are TRBV4-1 and TRBJ1-1; D is ambiguous. Germline assignment: CDR1 MGHRA and CDR2 YSYEKL. Trimming pared 1 base from V and 6 bases from J, leaving 21 bases between. The CDR3 contains 17 residues.

This chain joins TRBV5-1 and TRBJ2-5; a possible D gene is TRBD2 (7 bases). Trimming removed 4 bases at V and 4 bases at J, with 17 bases between. The CDR3 is made up of 15 amino acids. CDR1 and CDR2 (germline): SGHRS, YFSETQ. The CDR3, as DNA: TGCGCCAGCAGCGACTATGGGGGGGCGGGAGAGACCCAGTACTTC. Its protein is CASSDYGGAGETQYF.

The chain couples TRBV5-5 to TRBJ1-2; 9 bases are shared with TRBD1. After removal of 7 bases from V and 6 bases from J, the junction contained 7 bases not matched to a gene. This CDR3 is 13 amino acids long. From germline, CDR1 is SGHKS and CDR2 YYEKEE (reference sequence). Written as DNA, the CDR3 is TGTGCCAGCGATGCCACAGGGGGCAATGGCTACACCTTC. This translates into CASDATGGNGYTF.

The V and J genes are TRBV5-4 and TRBJ2-1; 7 nucleotides agree with TRBD1. J was trimmed by 11 bases and V by 6 bases; bases with no gene match: 17. The CDR3 contains 15 residues. In germline, CDR1 is SGHNT, CDR2 YYREEE (reference sequence). The CDR3 loop is CASTSGTATTMKQFF. As DNA, the CDR3 is TGTGCCAGCACCTCCGGGACAGCGACTACAATGAAGCAGTTCTTC.

CDR3 region: CASSLTGLGTDTQYF. DNA for the CDR3: TGTGCCAGCAGCTTAACGGGACTCGGCACAGATACGCAGTATTTT. The rearrangement links TRBV11-2 to TRBJ2-3, with D perhaps matching TRBD2 (6 bases). Germline CDR1 reads SGHAT; CDR2 reads FQNNGV. The CDR3 is 15 amino acids. Trimming removed 2 bases at V and 1 base at J, with 10 bases between.

The chain is built from TRBV11-2 and TRBJ1-4; D not certain. Germline values: CDR1 SGHAT, CDR2 FQNNGV. V lost 0 bases, J lost 4 bases, and 3 bases lay in between. The CDR3 length is 13 residues. This CDR3 reads CASSLDYNEKLFF. DNA for the CDR3: TGTGCCAGCAGCTTAGATTATAATGAAAAACTGTTTTTT.

This clone was observed a few times. V gene TRBV7-3 combines with J gene TRBJ2-3; tentatively, D is TRBD1 (6 bases). V was shortened by 4 bases and J by 3 bases, with 17 bases between the two germline ends. The germline CDR1 and CDR2 sequences are SGHTA and FQGTGA. This CDR3 region has 16 residues. The CDR3 spells CASSSRGRGETDTQYF. The CDR3 region has the DNA TGTGCCAGCAGCTCCCGGGGCAGGGGAGAGACAGATACGCAGTATTTT. Complete variable domain (other parts from reference TRBV7-3 and TRBJ2-3): GAGVSQTPSNKVTEKGKYVELRCDPISGHTALYWYRQSLGQGPEFLIYFQGTGAADDSGLPNDRFFAVRPEGSVSTLKIQRTERGDSAVYLCASSSRGRGETDTQYFGPGTRLTVL.

J is TRBJ1-2 and V is TRBV5-1; 7 positions match TRBD1. Germline CDR1 and CDR2: SGHRS and YFSETQ. CDR3 length: 16 amino acids. V shed 5 bases and J 2 bases; nucleotides not matched to a gene: 12. The CDR3 DNA sequence: TGCGCCAGCAGTCGGACAGGCGAGATTGTCAACTATGGCTACACCTTC. This encodes CASSRTGEIVNYGYTF.

This chain joins TRBV13 and TRBJ1-5; D unresolved. The length of the CDR3 is 12 residues. V was cut by 5 bases and J by 0 bases, with 2 bases left in between. Germline V gene sequence: CDR1 PRHDT, CDR2 FYEKMQ (reference sequence). The CDR3 spells CASSRSNQPQHF. As DNA, the CDR3 is TGTGCCAGCAGCCGTAGCAATCAGCCCCAGCATTTT.

The rearrangement links TRBV6-5 to TRBJ1-2, with 8 bases identical to TRBD1. Germline lookup yields CDR1 MNHEY and CDR2 SVGAGI. Trimming took 6 bases from V and 8 from J; bases not matched to a gene: 14. CDR3 length: 15 amino acids. Here the CDR3 reads CASSPRGQGSQGYTF. CDR3 DNA: TGTGCCAGCAGCCCCCGAGGACAGGGTAGCCAAGGCTACACCTTC.